The 5 T cell receptor beta chains listed next were all sequenced from one sample in a study of cytomegalovirus exposure and HLA in healthy donors. PCR used 60 Vbeta primers and 13 Jbeta primers. The method was immunoSEQ multiplex PCR; TCRdb's version includes in-frame clones alone and lacks a portion of them. The table lists roughly 150,000 clones, approximately 84% of them singletons. The sequencing sample was made of PBMCs. The receptors come from a woman under 30 in good health and CMV-seronegative.

There are a few counts of this clone. This chain joins TRBV5-6 and TRBJ2-3; 10 bases agree with TRBD1. This CDR3 has 15 residues. From germline, CDR1 is SGHDT and CDR2 YYEEEE. V shed 4 bases, J shed 4 bases, and the junction held 6 bases outside the gene matches. The CDR3: CASSRDRGSADTQYF. The CDR3 coding sequence is TGTGCCAGCAGCAGGGACAGGGGAAGTGCAGATACGCAGTATTTT.

The V call is TRBV27, the J call TRBJ2-7; D is uncertain. V shed 0 bases and J shed 2 bases, with 5 bases lying between them. CDR1 and CDR2 from the germline V gene are MNHEY and SMNVEV (reference sequence). This CDR3 has 13 residues. CDR3 sequence (DNA): TGTGCCAGCAGTTTATCGGCCGCCTACGAGCAGTACTTC. Protein sequence: CASSLSAAYEQYF.

The chain uses TRBV7-2 and TRBJ2-1; D is perhaps TRBD2 (6 bases). The germline V and J ends were trimmed by 5 bases and 8 bases, with 19 bases remaining between them. Germline V gene lookup returns CDR1 SGHTA and CDR2 FQGNSA. The CDR3 length is 15 residues. CDR3 residues: CASSIGTVGGDEQFF. CDR3 in DNA: TGTGCCAGCAGCATCGGGACTGTCGGGGGAGATGAGCAGTTCTTC. Variable domain in full (rest from reference TRBV7-2 and TRBJ2-1): GAGVSQSPSNKVTEKGKDVELRCDPISGHTALYWYRQSLGQGLEFLIYFQGNSAPDKSGLPSDRFSAERTGGSVSTLTIQRTQQEDSAVYLCASSIGTVGGDEQFFGPGTRLTVL.

The chain has TRBV7-2 and TRBJ2-3, with no clear D. The CDR3 is 14 residues long. Trimming left V 5 bases short and J 0 bases short, with 9 bases between. Germline V CDR1 and CDR2: SGHTA, FQGNSA. CDR3 sequence reads: CASSPDISTDTQYF. DNA for the CDR3: TGTGCCAGCAGCCCAGACATTAGCACAGATACGCAGTATTTT.

The chain is built from TRBV5-1 and TRBJ1-1; D not certain. V lost 3 bases, J lost 2 bases, and 8 bases lay in between. The germline V gene has CDR1 SGHRS and CDR2 YFSETQ. The CDR3 length is 13 residues. The CDR3, as DNA: TGCGCCAGCAGCTCCACTTATAACACTGAAGCTTTCTTT. Its protein is CASSSTYNTEAFF.